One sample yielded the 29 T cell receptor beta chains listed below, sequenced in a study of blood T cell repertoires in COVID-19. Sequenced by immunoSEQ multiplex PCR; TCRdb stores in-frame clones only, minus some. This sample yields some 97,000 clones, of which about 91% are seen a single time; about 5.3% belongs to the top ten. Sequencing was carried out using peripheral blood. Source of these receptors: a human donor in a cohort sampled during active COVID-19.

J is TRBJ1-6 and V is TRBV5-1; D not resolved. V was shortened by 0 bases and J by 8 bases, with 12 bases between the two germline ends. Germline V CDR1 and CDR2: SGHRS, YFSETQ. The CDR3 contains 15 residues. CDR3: CASSLVPGRYSPLHF. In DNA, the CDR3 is TGCGCCAGCAGCTTGGTTCCGGGGAGGTATTCACCCCTCCACTTT.

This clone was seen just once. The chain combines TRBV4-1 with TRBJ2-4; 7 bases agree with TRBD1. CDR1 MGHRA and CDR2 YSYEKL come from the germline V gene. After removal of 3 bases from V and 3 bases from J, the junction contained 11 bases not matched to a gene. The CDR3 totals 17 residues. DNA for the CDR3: TGCGCCAGCAGCCACCACAGGGGAAGGGATGGCAAAAACATTCAGTACTTC. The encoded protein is CASSHHRGRDGKNIQYF.

The chain's CDR3 is CASSQDTGVREQYF. The CDR3 region has the DNA TGCGCCAGCAGCCAAGATACAGGGGTACGAGAGCAGTACTTC. The V gene is TRBV4-3, the J gene TRBJ2-7, with 7 positions matching TRBD1. The ends lost 0 bases at V and 7 bases at J; junction bases unmatched: 6. The CDR3 is 14 amino acids. Germline V CDR1 and CDR2: LGHNA, YSLEER.

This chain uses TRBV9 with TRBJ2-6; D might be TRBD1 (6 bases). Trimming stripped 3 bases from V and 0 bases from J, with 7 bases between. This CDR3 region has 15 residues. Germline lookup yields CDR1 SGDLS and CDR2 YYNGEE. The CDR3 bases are TGTGCCAGCAGCGCAGGGGACTCTGGGGCCAACGTCCTGACTTTC. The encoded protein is CASSAGDSGANVLTF.

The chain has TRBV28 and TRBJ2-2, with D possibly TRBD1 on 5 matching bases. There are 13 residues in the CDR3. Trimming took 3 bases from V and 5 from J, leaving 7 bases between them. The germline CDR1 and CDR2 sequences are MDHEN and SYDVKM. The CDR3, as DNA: TGTGCCAGCAGTTTGCAGGGAACCGGGGAGCTGTTTTTT. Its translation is CASSLQGTGELFF.

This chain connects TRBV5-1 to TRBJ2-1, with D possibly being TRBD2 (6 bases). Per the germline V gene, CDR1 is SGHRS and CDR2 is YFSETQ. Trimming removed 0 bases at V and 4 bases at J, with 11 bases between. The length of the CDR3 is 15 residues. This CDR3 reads CASSLAAGSYNEQFF. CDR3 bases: TGCGCCAGCAGCTTGGCGGCGGGATCTTACAATGAGCAGTTCTTC.

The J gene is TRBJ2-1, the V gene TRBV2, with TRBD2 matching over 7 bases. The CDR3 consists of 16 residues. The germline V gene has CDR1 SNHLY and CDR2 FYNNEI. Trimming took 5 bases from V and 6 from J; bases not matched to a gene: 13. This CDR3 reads CASSLGGGPSFNEQFF. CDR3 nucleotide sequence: TGTGCCAGCAGTCTGGGGGGAGGGCCGTCGTTCAATGAGCAGTTCTTC.

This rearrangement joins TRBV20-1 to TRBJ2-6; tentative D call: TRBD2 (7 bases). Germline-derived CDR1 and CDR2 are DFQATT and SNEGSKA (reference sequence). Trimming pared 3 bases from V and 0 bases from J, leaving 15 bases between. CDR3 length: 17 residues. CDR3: CSASEGGSSSGANVLTF. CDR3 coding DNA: TGCAGTGCTAGTGAGGGGGGGTCAAGCTCTGGGGCCAACGTCCTGACTTTC.

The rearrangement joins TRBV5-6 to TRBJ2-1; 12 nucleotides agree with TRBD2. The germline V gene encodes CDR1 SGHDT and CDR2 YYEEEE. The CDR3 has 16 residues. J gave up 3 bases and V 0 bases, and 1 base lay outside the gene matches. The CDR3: CASSLVGLAGYNEQFF. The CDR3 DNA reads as TGTGCCAGCAGCTTGGTGGGACTAGCGGGCTACAATGAGCAGTTCTTC.

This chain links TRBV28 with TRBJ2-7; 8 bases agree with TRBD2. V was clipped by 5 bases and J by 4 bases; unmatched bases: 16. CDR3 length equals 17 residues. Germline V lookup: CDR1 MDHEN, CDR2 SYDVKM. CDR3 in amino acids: CASSPPLGRGAKYEQYF. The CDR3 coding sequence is TGTGCCAGCAGTCCCCCCCTCGGGCGGGGGGCGAAGTACGAGCAGTACTTC.

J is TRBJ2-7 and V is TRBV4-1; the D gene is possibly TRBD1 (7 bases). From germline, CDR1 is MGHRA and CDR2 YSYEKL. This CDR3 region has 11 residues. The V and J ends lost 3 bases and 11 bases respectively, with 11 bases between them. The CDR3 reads CASSQGGTEYF. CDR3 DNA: TGCGCCAGCAGCCAGGGCGGGACAGAGTACTTC.

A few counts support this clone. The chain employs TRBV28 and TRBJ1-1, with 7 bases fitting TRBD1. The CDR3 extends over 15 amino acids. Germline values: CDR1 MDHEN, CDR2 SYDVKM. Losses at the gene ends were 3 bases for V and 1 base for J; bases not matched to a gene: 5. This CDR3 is CASSFKGAGNTEAFF. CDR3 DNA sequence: TGTGCCAGCAGTTTTAAGGGGGCTGGGAACACTGAAGCTTTCTTT.

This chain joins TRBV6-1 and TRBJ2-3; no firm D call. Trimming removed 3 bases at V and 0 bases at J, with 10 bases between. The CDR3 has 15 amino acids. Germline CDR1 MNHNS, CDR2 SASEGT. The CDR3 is CASSDAAVSTDTQYF. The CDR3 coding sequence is TGTGCCAGCAGTGACGCCGCAGTAAGCACAGATACGCAGTATTTT.

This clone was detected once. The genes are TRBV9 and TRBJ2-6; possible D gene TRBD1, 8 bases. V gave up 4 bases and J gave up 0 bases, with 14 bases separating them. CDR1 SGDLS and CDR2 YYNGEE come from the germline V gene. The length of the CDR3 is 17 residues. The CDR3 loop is CASSNRGGVSGANVLTF. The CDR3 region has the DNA TGTGCCAGCAGCAACAGGGGGGGTGTCTCTGGGGCCAACGTCCTGACTTTC.

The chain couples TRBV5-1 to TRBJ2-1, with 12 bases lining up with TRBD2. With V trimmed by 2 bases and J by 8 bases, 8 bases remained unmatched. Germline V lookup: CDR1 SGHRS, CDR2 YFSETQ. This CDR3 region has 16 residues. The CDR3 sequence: CASSFLLAGGNYEQFF. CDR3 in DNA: TGCGCCAGCAGCTTTCTCCTAGCGGGAGGGAACTATGAGCAGTTCTTC.

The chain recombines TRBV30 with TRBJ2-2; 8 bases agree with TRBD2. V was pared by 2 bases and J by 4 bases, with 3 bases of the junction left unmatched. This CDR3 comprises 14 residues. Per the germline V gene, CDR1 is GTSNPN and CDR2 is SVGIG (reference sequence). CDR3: CAWSRLAGTGELFF. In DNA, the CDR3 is TGTGCCTGGAGTAGGCTAGCGGGCACCGGGGAGCTGTTTTTT.

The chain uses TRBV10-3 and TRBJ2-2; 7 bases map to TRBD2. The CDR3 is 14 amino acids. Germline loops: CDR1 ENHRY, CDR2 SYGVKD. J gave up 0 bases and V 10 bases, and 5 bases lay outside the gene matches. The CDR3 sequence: CATKGTTNTGELFF. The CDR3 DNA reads TGTGCCACCAAGGGGACTACGAACACCGGGGAGCTGTTTTTT.

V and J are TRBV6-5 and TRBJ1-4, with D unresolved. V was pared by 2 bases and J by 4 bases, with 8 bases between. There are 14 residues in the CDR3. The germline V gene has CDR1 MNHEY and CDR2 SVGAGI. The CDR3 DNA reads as TGTGCCAGCAGTTACGCGGGTGGTAATGAAAAACTGTTTTTT. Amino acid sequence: CASSYAGGNEKLFF.

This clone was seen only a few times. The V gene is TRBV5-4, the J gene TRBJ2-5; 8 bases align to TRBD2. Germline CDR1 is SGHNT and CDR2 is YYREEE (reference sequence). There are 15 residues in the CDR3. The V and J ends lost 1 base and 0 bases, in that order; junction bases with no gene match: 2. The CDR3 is CASSLSGSNQETQYF. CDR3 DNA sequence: TGTGCCAGCAGCTTGAGCGGGAGTAACCAAGAGACCCAGTACTTC.

The CDR3 DNA reads as TGTGCCAGCAGTTACTCGGAAGGAGGTAACGAGCAGTACTTC. As protein: CASSYSEGGNEQYF. The chain carries TRBV6-6 and TRBJ2-7; D possibly corresponds to TRBD2 (5 bases). Germline CDR1 MNHNY, CDR2 SVGAGI (reference sequence). The V end lost 0 bases, the J end lost 5 bases, and 11 bases lay between the germline ends. This CDR3 has 14 residues.

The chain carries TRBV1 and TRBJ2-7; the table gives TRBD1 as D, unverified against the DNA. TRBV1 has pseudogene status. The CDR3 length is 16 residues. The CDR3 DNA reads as TGCACCAGCAGCCCCCAGGACAGGCAAGTTTCCGGCGAGCAGTACTTC. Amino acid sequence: CTSSPQDRQVSGEQYF.

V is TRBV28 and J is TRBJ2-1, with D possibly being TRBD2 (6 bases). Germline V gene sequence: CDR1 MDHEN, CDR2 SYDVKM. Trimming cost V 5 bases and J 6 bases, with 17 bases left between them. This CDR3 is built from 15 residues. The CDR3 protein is CASSRGAGTVNEQFF. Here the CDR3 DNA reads TGTGCCAGCAGTCGCGGGGCGGGAACCGTCAATGAGCAGTTCTTC.

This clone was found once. The CDR3 is CASSPQGFTAEKLFF. CDR3 nucleotides: TGTGCCAGCAGTCCCCAGGGGTTTACTGCTGAAAAACTGTTTTTT. The rearrangement links TRBV27 to TRBJ1-4; D may be TRBD1 (6 bases). There are 15 residues in the CDR3. Germline V gene lookup returns CDR1 MNHEY and CDR2 SMNVEV (reference sequence). V dropped 5 bases and J dropped 7 bases, with 17 bases sitting between them.

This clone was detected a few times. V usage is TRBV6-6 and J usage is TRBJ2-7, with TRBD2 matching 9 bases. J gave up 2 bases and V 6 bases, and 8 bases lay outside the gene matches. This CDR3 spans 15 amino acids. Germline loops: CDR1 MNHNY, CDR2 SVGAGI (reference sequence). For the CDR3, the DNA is TGTGCCAGCAGCTCTAGCGGGGTCGGGGCCTACGAGCAGTACTTC. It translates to CASSSSGVGAYEQYF.

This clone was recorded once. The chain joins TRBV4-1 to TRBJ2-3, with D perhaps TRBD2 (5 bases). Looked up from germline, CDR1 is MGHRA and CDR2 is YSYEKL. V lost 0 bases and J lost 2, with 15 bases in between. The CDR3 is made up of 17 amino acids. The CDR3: CASSQESLEGDTDTQYF. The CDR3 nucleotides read TGCGCCAGCAGCCAAGAATCCTTAGAGGGAGACACAGATACGCAGTATTTT.

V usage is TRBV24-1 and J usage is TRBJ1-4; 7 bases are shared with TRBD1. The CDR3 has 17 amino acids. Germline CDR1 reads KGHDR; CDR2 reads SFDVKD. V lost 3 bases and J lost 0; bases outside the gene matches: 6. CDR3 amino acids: CATSDGGTVATNEKLFF. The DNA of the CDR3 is TGTGCCACCAGTGATGGCGGGACAGTTGCAACTAATGAAAAACTGTTTTTT.

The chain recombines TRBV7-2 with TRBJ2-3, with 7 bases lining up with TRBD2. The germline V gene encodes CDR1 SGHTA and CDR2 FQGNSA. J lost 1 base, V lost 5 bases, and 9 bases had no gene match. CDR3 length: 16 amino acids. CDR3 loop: CASSRIRTSGTDTQYF. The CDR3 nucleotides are TGTGCCAGCAGCCGTATCAGGACTAGTGGCACAGATACGCAGTATTTT.

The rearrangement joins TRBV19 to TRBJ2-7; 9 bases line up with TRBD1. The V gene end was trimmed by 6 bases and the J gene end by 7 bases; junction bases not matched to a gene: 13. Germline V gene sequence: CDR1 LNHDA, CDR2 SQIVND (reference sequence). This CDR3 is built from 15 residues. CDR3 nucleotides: TGTGCCAGTAGAGCGGGACAGGGTACTTCGTGGGAGCAGTACTTC. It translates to CASRAGQGTSWEQYF.

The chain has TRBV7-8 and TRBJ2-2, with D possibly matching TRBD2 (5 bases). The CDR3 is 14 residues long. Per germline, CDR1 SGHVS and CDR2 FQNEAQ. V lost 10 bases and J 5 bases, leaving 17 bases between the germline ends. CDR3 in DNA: TGTGCCACGCCAACCCACTCGGGAACCGGGGAGCTGTTTTTT. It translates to CATPTHSGTGELFF.